This TCR beta chain was identified during a study of technical replicates of blood from several donors. Germline loops: CDR1 LGHNA, CDR2 YSLEER. V shed 0 bases and J 6 bases; nucleotides not matched to a gene: 7. This CDR3 has 17 amino acids. Sequencing used immunoSEQ multiplex PCR; TCRdb keeps in-frame clones, though not all of them. The sample consists of about 60,000 clones, 90% to 95% of them appearing once. The chain employs TRBV4-3 and TRBJ2-4, with 11 bases that match TRBD1. The sequenced material came from PBMCs. The sequence was collected from a human donor in good health. Some clones in this sample may be carry-over from other donors' samples. In DNA form, the CDR3 reads TGCGCCAGCAGCCAAGATATGGGACAGGGGGGCAGAAACATTCAGTACTTC. As protein: CASSQDMGQGGRNIQYF.